A single sample gave rise to the 21 T cell receptor beta chains below, sequenced in a study of shared clonotypes between healthy human individuals. The table came from immunoSEQ multiplex PCR; TCRdb's copy has only in-frame clones and leaves some out. There are about 690,000 clones in the sample; 90% occur only once, and 30% to 40% lies in the top ten. The sequenced material came from memory CD8+ T cells from PBMCs. The subset denotes: CD45RO+ cells pooled with CCR7-negative TemRA cells. The receptors derive from a man between 18 and 35 years old in good health. Some clones in this sample may be carry-over from other donors' samples.

The chain is built from TRBV6-5 and TRBJ2-3; a weak D match, TRBD2 (5 bases). The CDR3 runs to 14 residues. CDR1 MNHEY and CDR2 SVGAGI come from the germline V gene. Between the trimmed V and J ends, which lost 6 bases and 2 bases, there was a span of 12 bases. The CDR3 sequence: CASSLARSTDTQYF. In DNA form, the CDR3 reads TGTGCCAGCAGCCTAGCTCGGTCCACAGATACGCAGTATTTT.

CDR3 sequence reads: CASSPHGQGRGAPIYEQYF. The DNA of the CDR3 is TGTGCCAGCAGCCCACACGGGCAGGGGCGCGGGGCCCCTATCTACGAGCAGTACTTC. The rearrangement uses TRBV13 and TRBJ2-7; D might be TRBD1 or TRBD2, each matching 6 bases. CDR3 length: 19 residues. Trimming shortened V by 5 bases and J by 3 bases, and 29 bases separated the two germline ends. Germline CDR1 PRHDT, CDR2 FYEKMQ (reference sequence). Supplemented by reference TRBV13 and TRBJ2-7, the full variable domain reads AAGVIQSPRHLIKEKRETATLKCYPIPRHDTVYWYQQGPGQDPQFLISFYEKMQSDKGSIPDRFSAQQFSDYHSELNMSSLELGDSALYFCASSPHGQGRGAPIYEQYFGPGTRLTVT.

The chain couples TRBV14 to TRBJ2-5; 9 bases agree with TRBD2. J gave up 1 base and V 0 bases, and 6 bases lay outside the gene matches. The CDR3 loop spans 17 amino acids. Germline CDR1 SGHDN, CDR2 FVKESK. The DNA for the CDR3 is TGTGCCAGCAGCCAAGATCGGGCTAGCGGGGCCCAAGAGACCCAGTACTTC. Its translation is CASSQDRASGAQETQYF.

This clone appeared once. V gene TRBV6-6 combines with J gene TRBJ2-7, with 14 bases identical to TRBD2. The V gene's germline CDR1 is MNHNY and CDR2 SVGAGI (reference sequence). CDR3 length equals 15 residues. The J segment lost 2 bases and the V segment lost 6 bases, leaving 3 bases of the junction unmatched. The CDR3 spells CASSGTSGRPYEQYF. CDR3 nucleotides: TGTGCCAGCAGCGGGACTAGCGGGAGACCCTACGAGCAGTACTTC.

The chain is built from TRBV11-2 and TRBJ2-3, with 7 bases fitting TRBD2. CDR3 length: 16 amino acids. Germline CDR1 reads SGHAT; CDR2 reads FQNNGV. The V and J ends lost 8 bases and 2 bases, in that order; junction bases with no gene match: 13. CDR3 region: CASVPPASGNTDTQYF. CDR3 nucleotide sequence: TGTGCCAGCGTACCGCCGGCTAGCGGAAACACAGATACGCAGTATTTT.

The chain carries TRBV21-1 and TRBJ2-3; TRBD1 is the table's D call and was not checked against the DNA. TRBV21-1 is given as a pseudogene. CDR3 length: 16 amino acids. CDR3 sequence (DNA): TGTGCCAGCAGCCCCCCGGCCGACAGGGGTACGGATACGCAGTATTTT. Protein product: CASSPPADRGTDTQYF.

This CDR3 is CASSLGEVTATNEKLFF. The CDR3 bases are TGTGCCAGCAGCTTAGGAGAGGTGACAGCAACTAATGAAAAACTGTTTTTT. The rearrangement joins TRBV7-9 to TRBJ1-4, with D maybe TRBD1 (5 bases). Germline CDR1 and CDR2: SEHNR and FQNEAQ (reference sequence). This CDR3 has 17 residues. Trimming removed 1 base at V and 0 bases at J, with 12 bases between.

The chain uses TRBV29-1 and TRBJ2-2; D possibly corresponds to TRBD1 (5 bases). The CDR3 has 16 amino acids. V lost 6 bases and J 0 bases, leaving 17 bases between the germline ends. CDR1 and CDR2 from the germline V gene are SQVTM and ANQGSEA. The CDR3: CSVISVDNSNTGELFF. Written as DNA, the CDR3 is TGCAGCGTCATTTCCGTGGACAACTCGAACACCGGGGAGCTGTTTTTT.

The chain uses TRBV28 and TRBJ1-3, with D unclear. Deletions cut 5 bases from V and 8 bases from J, with 19 bases between. The CDR3 runs to 15 residues. Germline V gives CDR1 MDHEN, CDR2 SYDVKM. CDR3 in DNA: TGTGCCAGCAGTCCCCACCAATTCAGGACGGACACCATATATTTT. It specifies CASSPHQFRTDTIYF.

This clone was seen a handful of times. This sequence joins TRBV19 and TRBJ2-1; 8 bases line up with TRBD2. Germline assignment: CDR1 LNHDA and CDR2 SQIVND (reference sequence). CDR3 length: 15 amino acids. Trimming took 0 bases from V and 9 from J; bases not matched to a gene: 7. The CDR3 sequence: CASSIDGTSFGEQFF. The CDR3 coding sequence is TGTGCCAGTAGTATAGACGGGACTAGTTTCGGTGAGCAGTTCTTC. The full variable domain, completed using reference TRBV19 and TRBJ2-1, is DGGITQSPKYLFRKEGQNVTLSCEQNLNHDAMYWYRQDPGQGLRLIYYSQIVNDFQKGDIAEGYSVSREKKESFPLTVTSAQKNPTAFYLCASSIDGTSFGEQFFGPGTRLTVL.

This chain uses TRBV7-9 with TRBJ2-1; 8 positions agree with TRBD2. CDR3 length: 16 amino acids. Losses at the gene ends were 5 bases for V and 4 bases for J; bases not matched to a gene: 10. Germline CDR1 is SEHNR and CDR2 is FQNEAQ (reference sequence). DNA of the CDR3: TGTGCCAGCAGCCCCCTCCGGGAGGGACTTTACAATGAGCAGTTCTTC. Residues: CASSPLREGLYNEQFF.

The CDR3 is CASSFQVPYNEQFF. The CDR3 DNA reads as TGTGCCAGCAGTTTCCAAGTACCCTACAATGAGCAGTTCTTC. This sequence joins TRBV28 and TRBJ2-1, with D unresolved. This CDR3 is built from 14 residues. Germline V CDR1 and CDR2: MDHEN, SYDVKM. Trimming removed 3 bases at V and 2 bases at J, with 8 bases between.

The chain carries TRBV29-1 and TRBJ2-1; D gene uncertain. The CDR3 extends over 12 amino acids. Germline lookup yields CDR1 SQVTM and CDR2 ANQGSEA. Trimming left V 5 bases short and J 7 bases short, with 12 bases between. CDR3 coding DNA: TGCAGCGTTTATTATATTGGGAATGAGCAGTTCTTC. Translating it yields CSVYYIGNEQFF.

The rearrangement uses TRBV28 and TRBJ2-7; D might be TRBD2 (5 bases). In germline, CDR1 is MDHEN, CDR2 SYDVKM. This CDR3 spans 14 amino acids. Trimming stripped 3 bases from V and 4 bases from J, with 13 bases between. In nucleotides, the CDR3 is TGTGCCAGCAGTTTTGAGCGGCAGGTTTACGAGCAGTACTTC. Protein: CASSFERQVYEQYF.

This rearrangement joins TRBV30 to TRBJ1-1; no clear D. V lost 6 bases and J 0 bases, leaving 5 bases between the germline ends. From germline, CDR1 is GTSNPN and CDR2 SVGIG (reference sequence). CDR3 length: 11 amino acids. This CDR3 reads CACPVNTEAFF. Here the CDR3 DNA reads TGTGCCTGCCCAGTGAACACTGAAGCTTTCTTT.

The gene calls are TRBV27 and TRBJ1-1; the D is unclear. From germline, CDR1 is MNHEY and CDR2 SMNVEV (reference sequence). The CDR3 runs to 14 residues. V was trimmed by 0 bases and J by 7 bases, leaving 12 bases between them. CDR3 amino acids: CASSLSARGNEAFF. DNA for the CDR3: TGTGCCAGCAGTTTATCCGCGAGAGGGAATGAAGCTTTCTTT.

In DNA, the CDR3 is TGTGCCAGCAGTTTGGGACAGGCGAGCACTGAAGCTTTCTTT. Amino acid sequence: CASSLGQASTEAFF. The genes are TRBV27 and TRBJ1-1; the match to TRBD1 covers 8 bases. This CDR3 region has 14 residues. The V segment lost 3 bases and the J segment 4 bases; nucleotides outside the gene matches: 4. Germline lookup yields CDR1 MNHEY and CDR2 SMNVEV (reference sequence).

This sequence joins TRBV5-4 and TRBJ2-3; D is perhaps TRBD1 (5 bases). This CDR3 has 17 residues. V lost 1 base and J 3 bases, leaving 18 bases between the germline ends. Germline CDR1 and CDR2: SGHNT and YYREEE (reference sequence). CDR3 DNA sequence: TGTGCCAGCAGCTTGAGGAATGTGGGGCCGGTAACAGATACGCAGTATTTT. This sequence encodes CASSLRNVGPVTDTQYF.

In this sample, this clone turned up once. The V call is TRBV4-3, the J call TRBJ2-3; 11 positions match TRBD2. Germline CDR1 and CDR2: LGHNA and YSLEER. J gave up 2 bases and V 4 bases, and 2 bases lay outside the gene matches. The CDR3 length is 15 residues. The CDR3 region has the DNA TGCGCCAGCAGCCTGACTAGCGGGATCACAGATACGCAGTATTTT. Translating it yields CASSLTSGITDTQYF.

V gene TRBV11-2 combines with J gene TRBJ2-3; the D is unclear. Germline V CDR1 and CDR2: SGHAT, FQNNGV. The CDR3 has 13 amino acids. Between the trimmed V and J ends, which lost 2 bases and 3 bases, there was a span of 6 bases. The CDR3 DNA sequence: TGTGCCAGCAGCTTATACCCAACAGATACGCAGTATTTT. Encoded protein: CASSLYPTDTQYF.

The chain couples TRBV2 to TRBJ2-2; TRBD1 matches 11 bases. Trimming cost V 7 bases and J 3 bases; bases outside gene matches: 4. The CDR3 is made up of 15 amino acids. In germline, CDR1 is SNHLY, CDR2 FYNNEI. The CDR3 loop reads CASTGQGADTGELFF. The CDR3 nucleotides are TGTGCCAGCACCGGACAGGGGGCAGACACCGGGGAGCTGTTTTTT.